The entry that follows covers one T cell receptor (beta chain) sequence. Its antigen has not been determined. No much larger clone is present one base from it, and per-base qualities are unavailable. These data belong to a study of T cells after somatic rescue of genetic block (TCRdb year 2020). For the study in its entirety: What the study looked at was long-term robustness, specifically in a T-cell system that came about through somatic rescue of a genetic block in T-cell development.

Receptor libraries were prepared by the immunoSEQ multiplex PCR assay. This immuneACCESS table, as held by TCRdb, lists in-frame sequences with V and J called but not all clones. Of the missing ones, under half trace to an unresolved V gene in checked studies; the others have no known cause. A total of over 55,000 clones appear in this sample, roughly 94% of them only once. The top ten clones comprise about 2.9% of the sample. Looking up the germline V gene yields CDR1 SGHTA and CDR2 FQGNSA. V was cut back by 0 bases and J by 4 bases, leaving a gap of 9 bases between them. Its CDR3 holds 14 amino acids, cysteine through phenylalanine. The sequence is cut down to CDR3 DNA, 42 bases in frame from base 1.

The clonotype comes from a man in his forties or fifties. The V and J segments used are TRBV7-2 and TRBJ2-5, with the D segment identity uncertain. The sequenced sample consisted of peripheral blood mononuclear cells (PBMCs). The nucleotides read TGTGCCAGCAGCTTAGCCGGCAATCTAGAGACCCAGTACTTC. It is translated as CASSLAGNLETQYF.